A selection of T cell receptor beta chains follows, all from one sample in a study of T cells in Graves' hyperthyroidism and ophthalmopathy. TCRdb re-called the multiplex PCR reads with MiXCR, one entry per CDR3 protein. The table has fewer than 500,000 distinct CDR3 sequences, roughly 12% seen once; the top ten hold 20% to 25%. The sample consisted of blood. These receptors were collected from a man aged 25-40 years with Graves' hyperthyroidism that later progressed to Graves' ophthalmopathy. The CDR3 runs from the conserved cysteine through the conserved F or W. The D gene is left open where the match is weak. For some rows the clone size is stated as once, few or many, or as a class when expanded; others skip it.

d_call: TRBD2
v_call: TRBV20-1
clone_size: few
j_call: TRBJ2-4
cdr3_aa: CSARDPQRGGRNIQYF
cdr3_nt: TGCAGTGCTAGAGATCCCCAGCGGGGGGGCCGTAACATTCAGTACTTC

d_call: -
v_call: TRBV5-4
clone_size: -
j_call: TRBJ1-6
cdr3_aa: CASSQRDSPLHF
cdr3_nt: TGTGCCAGCAGCCAGCGGGACTCACCCCTCCACTTT

d_call: -
v_call: TRBV15
clone_size: -
j_call: TRBJ2-7
cdr3_aa: CATSRDRGGLGEQYF
cdr3_nt: TGTGCCACCAGCAGAGATCGAGGGGGGCTCGGCGAGCAGTACTTC

d_call: TRBD2
v_call: TRBV19
clone_size: -
j_call: TRBJ2-3
cdr3_aa: CASSMRLAGALTPTDTQYF
cdr3_nt: TGTGCCAGTAGTATGCGACTAGCGGGGGCCCTCACCCCCACAGATACGCAGTATTTT

d_call: -
v_call: TRBV12-5
clone_size: -
j_call: TRBJ2-7
cdr3_aa: CASGLGTATYEQYF
cdr3_nt: TGTGCTAGTGGTTTGGGGACGGCCACCTACGAGCAGTACTTC

d_call: -
v_call: TRBV28
clone_size: many
j_call: TRBJ1-5
cdr3_aa: CASARWWDQPQHF
cdr3_nt: TGTGCCAGCGCTAGGTGGTGGGATCAGCCCCAGCATTTT

d_call: TRBD1
v_call: TRBV19
clone_size: -
j_call: TRBJ2-2
cdr3_aa: CAVNANKQGSGTGELFF
cdr3_nt: TGTGCCGTAAATGCAAACAAACAGGGGTCGGGCACCGGGGAGCTGTTTTTT

d_call: -
v_call: TRBV11-2
clone_size: many
j_call: TRBJ2-7
cdr3_aa: CASSPYRVPSGYEQYF
cdr3_nt: TGTGCCAGCAGCCCTTACAGGGTACCCTCGGGCTACGAGCAGTACTTC

d_call: -
v_call: TRBV20-1
clone_size: few
j_call: TRBJ1-4
cdr3_aa: CSAREEGGEKLFF
cdr3_nt: TGCAGTGCTAGAGAGGAGGGTGGTGAAAAACTGTTTTTT

d_call: -
v_call: TRBV12-3/TRBV12-4
clone_size: few
j_call: TRBJ2-4
cdr3_aa: CASSFGQGSKNIQYF
cdr3_nt: TGTGCCAGCAGTTTTGGGCAGGGGTCCAAAAACATTCAGTACTTC

d_call: TRBD1
v_call: TRBV12-5
clone_size: many
j_call: TRBJ2-2
cdr3_aa: CASGSGQGNTGELFF
cdr3_nt: TGTGCTAGTGGTTCAGGACAGGGTAACACCGGGGAGCTGTTTTTT

d_call: -
v_call: TRBV28
clone_size: many
j_call: TRBJ1-3
cdr3_aa: CASSCIEDSQRGRHENTIYF
cdr3_nt: TGTGCCAGCAGTTGCATAGAGGACAGTCAACGAGGCCGTCACGAAAACACCATATATTTT

d_call: -
v_call: TRBV11-2
clone_size: many
j_call: TRBJ2-7
cdr3_aa: CASSEGTPWGQNYEQYF
cdr3_nt: TGTGCCAGCAGCGAGGGTACTCCTTGGGGCCAAAACTACGAGCAGTACTTC

d_call: -
v_call: TRBV7-9
clone_size: many
j_call: TRBJ2-4
cdr3_aa: CASSSTGTLGAKNIQYF
cdr3_nt: TGTGCCAGCAGCTCTACAGGGACCCTGGGGGCCAAAAACATTCAGTACTTC